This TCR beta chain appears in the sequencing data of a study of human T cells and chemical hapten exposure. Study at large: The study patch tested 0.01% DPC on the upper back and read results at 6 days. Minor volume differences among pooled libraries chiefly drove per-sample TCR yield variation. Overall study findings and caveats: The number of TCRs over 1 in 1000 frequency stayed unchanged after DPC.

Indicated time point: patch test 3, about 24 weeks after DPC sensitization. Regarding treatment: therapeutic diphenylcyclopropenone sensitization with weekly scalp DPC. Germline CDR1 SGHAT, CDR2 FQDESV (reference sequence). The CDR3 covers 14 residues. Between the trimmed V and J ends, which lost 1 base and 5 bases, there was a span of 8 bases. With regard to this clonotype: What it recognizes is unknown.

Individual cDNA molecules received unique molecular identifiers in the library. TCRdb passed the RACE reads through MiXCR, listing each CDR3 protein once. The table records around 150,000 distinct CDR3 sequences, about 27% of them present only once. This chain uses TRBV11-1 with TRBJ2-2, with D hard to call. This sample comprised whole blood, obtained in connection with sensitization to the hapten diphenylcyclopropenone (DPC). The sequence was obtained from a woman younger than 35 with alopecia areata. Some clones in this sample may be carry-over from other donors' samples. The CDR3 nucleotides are TGTGCCAGCAGCTTAGGTGCCTTGACCGGGGAGCTGTTTTTT. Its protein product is CASSLGALTGELFF. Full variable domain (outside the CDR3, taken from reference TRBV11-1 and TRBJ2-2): EAEVAQSPRYKITEKSQAVAFWCDPISGHATLYWYRQILGQGPELLVQFQDESVVDDSQLPKDRFSAERLKGVDSTLKIQPAELGDSAMYLCASSLGALTGELFFGEGSRLTVL.